The 17 T cell receptor beta chains in this list originate from one sample, sequenced in a study of T cells in Graves' hyperthyroidism and ophthalmopathy (dated by TCRdb to the late 2010s). The library was prepared using multiplex PCR. Sequencing used an Illumina HiSeq 2000. The TCR beta CDR3 regions were amplified from RNA transcripts. The first round of RT-PCR for the TCR CDR3 was performed with the HTBI primer set and the Qiagen OneStep RT-PCR kit. TCRdb itself trimmed the public reads at Q25 with fastp, ran MiXCR and retained productive beta chains. Entries that share a CDR3 protein sequence are merged under the most common genes and DNA. The sample table holds a few hundred thousand distinct CDR3 sequences, of which roughly 14% were seen once. Clones ranked in the top ten supply 5.8% of the sample. Sample: blood. The source is a woman in her twenties or thirties with Graves' hyperthyroidism that later progressed to Graves' ophthalmopathy.

The CDR3 sequence: CASSQSSGSVYNEQFF. CDR3 sequence (DNA): TGTGCCAGCAGCCAGTCTAGCGGGAGCGTCTACAATGAGCAGTTCTTC. The chain couples TRBV2 to TRBJ2-1; 10 nucleotides match TRBD2. The CDR3 extends over 16 amino acids. Trimming cost V 6 bases and J 3 bases; bases outside gene matches: 8. CDR1 and CDR2 (germline): SNHLY, FYNNEI. The full variable domain, with the rest looked up from reference TRBV2 and TRBJ2-1, is EPEVTQTPSHQVTQMGQEVILRCVPISNHLYFYWYRQILGQKVEFLVSFYNNEISEKSEIFDDQFSVERPDGSNFTLKIRSTKLEDSAMYFCASSQSSGSVYNEQFFGPGTRLTVL.

The chain couples TRBV5-1 to TRBJ2-3; the match to TRBD2 covers 14 bases. Germline CDR1 and CDR2: SGHRS and YFSETQ. V trimming: 3 bases; J trimming: 2 bases; junction bases outside the gene matches: 2. This CDR3 is built from 16 residues. CDR3 coding DNA: TGCGCCAGCAGCTGGGGACTAGCGGGAGACACAGATACGCAGTATTTT. Translation: CASSWGLAGDTDTQYF.

This clonotype has ten or more counts. This rearrangement joins TRBV6-1 to TRBJ1-1; the match to TRBD1 covers 8 bases. With V trimmed by 6 bases and J by 1 base, 4 bases remained unmatched. This CDR3 spans 14 amino acids. Germline V gene data show CDR1 as MNHNS and CDR2 as SASEGT. The CDR3 is CASSPGGSNTEAFF. Here the CDR3 DNA reads TGTGCCAGCAGCCCAGGGGGCTCGAACACTGAAGCTTTCTTT.

This clonotype was observed many times. The rearrangement links TRBV9 to TRBJ2-1; D might be TRBD2 (6 bases). The CDR3 has 16 residues. V shed 3 bases and J shed 3 bases, with 16 bases lying between them. CDR1 is SGDLS, CDR2 YYNGEE, per germline. CDR3: CASSGSRDSVYNEQFF. The DNA of the CDR3 is TGTGCCAGCAGCGGATCACGGGACTCGGTCTACAATGAGCAGTTCTTC.

CDR3 residues: CATSRDVGGGYTF. CDR3 nucleotide sequence: TGTGCCACCAGCAGAGATGTAGGGGGTGGCTACACCTTC. The chain uses TRBV15 and TRBJ1-2, with D maybe TRBD1 (6 bases). Trimming pared 0 bases from V and 7 bases from J, leaving 9 bases between. Germline-derived CDR1 and CDR2 are LNHNV and YYDKDF (reference sequence). This CDR3 has 13 residues.

Only a few counts were recorded for this clonotype. This sequence may be a read error, since a much larger clone differs from it by one base. The gene calls are TRBV19 and TRBJ1-1; 7 nucleotides match TRBD1. The length of the CDR3 is 15 residues. Germline V lookup: CDR1 LNHDA, CDR2 SQIVND (reference sequence). CDR3 loop: CASGIDLSRGNEAFF. Here the CDR3 DNA reads TGTGCCAGTGGTATAGATCTATCCAGGGGGAACGAAGCTTTCTTT.

This clonotype appeared many times. V is TRBV10-3 and J is TRBJ2-5; D is perhaps TRBD1 (5 bases). CDR1 is ENHRY, CDR2 SYGVKD, per germline. V was clipped by 5 bases and J by 1 base, with 8 bases between them. The CDR3 contains 13 residues. CDR3 nucleotide sequence: TGTGCCATCAGTTTCAGGGCCCAAGAGACCCAGTACTTC. The encoded protein is CAISFRAQETQYF.

J is TRBJ1-1 and V is TRBV30, with D hard to call. Germline CDR1 is GTSNPN and CDR2 is SVGIG (reference sequence). The V end was cut by 4 bases, the J end by 3 bases, with 6 bases between. The CDR3 is 11 amino acids. The CDR3 DNA follows: TGTGCCTGGACCGGGTACACTGAAGCTTTCTTT. Protein: CAWTGYTEAFF.

Many counts were recorded for this clonotype. This chain connects TRBV24-1 to TRBJ2-7; TRBD2 agrees at 8 bases. CDR3 length: 14 amino acids. Losses at the gene ends were 2 bases for V and 5 bases for J; bases not matched to a gene: 4. CDR1 is KGHDR, CDR2 SFDVKD, per germline. CDR3 amino acids: CATSDSLAGDEQYF. The CDR3 nucleotides read TGTGCCACCAGTGATTCGCTAGCGGGTGACGAGCAGTACTTC.

This clonotype was counted at least ten times. The chain joins TRBV20-1 to TRBJ1-4, with TRBD1 matching 11 bases. V dropped 6 bases and J dropped 7; count of bases not matched to a gene: 7. Germline V gives CDR1 DFQATT, CDR2 SNEGSKA (reference sequence). The CDR3 extends over 14 amino acids. This CDR3 reads CSALTGTGGEKLFF. The CDR3 DNA is TGCAGTGCACTCACCGGGACAGGGGGTGAAAAACTGTTTTTT.

This clonotype was observed a few times. This chain links TRBV28 with TRBJ1-1; D unresolved. The CDR3 contains 18 residues. In germline, CDR1 is MDHEN, CDR2 SYDVKM. The ends were cut back, 4 bases at V and 1 base at J, with 22 bases in the middle. For the CDR3, the DNA is TGTGCCAGCAGTTCTTTCTTTCAAGGGCCCGGAGGGAACACTGAAGCTTTCTTT. Residues: CASSSFFQGPGGNTEAFF.

This clonotype was detected a few times. The chain couples TRBV5-5 to TRBJ2-7; 7 bases line up with TRBD1. The CDR3 runs to 16 residues. Per the germline V gene, CDR1 is SGHKS and CDR2 is YYEKEE (reference sequence). Trimming removed 0 bases from V and 0 bases from J; junction bases left unmatched: 6. The CDR3 coding sequence is TGTGCCAGCAGCTTGGACGGGGACAGAAGCTCCTACGAGCAGTACTTC. Its translation: CASSLDGDRSSYEQYF.

This clonotype showed up many times. In nucleotides, the CDR3 is TGTGCCTGGAATCGACAGCTGAGGGAAGCTTTCTTT. Its protein is CAWNRQLREAFF. The chain is built from TRBV30 and TRBJ1-1; possibly TRBD1 for D (5 bases). Trimming removed 4 bases from V and 8 bases from J, with 14 bases in between. Per the germline V gene, CDR1 is GTSNPN and CDR2 is SVGIG (reference sequence). The CDR3 covers 12 residues. The complete variable domain, with remaining parts taken from reference TRBV30 and TRBJ1-1, reads SQTIHQWPATLVQPVGSPLSLECTVEGTSNPNLYWYRQAAGRGLQLLFYSVGIGQISSEVPQNLSASRPQDRQFILSSKKLLLSDSGFYLCAWNRQLREAFFGQGTRLTVV.

This clonotype was seen ten or more times. The genes are TRBV19 and TRBJ1-5; TRBD1 might be the D (5 bases). The CDR3 runs to 15 residues. Germline assignment: CDR1 LNHDA and CDR2 SQIVND (reference sequence). The V and J ends lost 2 bases and 5 bases respectively, with 13 bases between them. The CDR3, as DNA: TGTGCCAGTAGTATATTCGGCAGGGACCATCAGCCCCAGCATTTT. Amino acid sequence: CASSIFGRDHQPQHF.

A few counts support this clonotype. V usage is TRBV20-1 and J usage is TRBJ1-5; perhaps TRBD1 as D (6 bases). Trimming shortened V by 5 bases and J by 0 bases, and 20 bases separated the two germline ends. This CDR3 region has 17 residues. The V gene's germline CDR1 is DFQATT and CDR2 SNEGSKA (reference sequence). The CDR3, as DNA: TGCAGTGCTGGCCAGGGGCCCGGAGATAATAGCAATCAGCCCCAGCATTTT. It yields the protein CSAGQGPGDNSNQPQHF.

In this sample, this clonotype turned up many times. The V gene is TRBV3-1, the J gene TRBJ1-4; a weak D match, TRBD1 (6 bases). V dropped 3 bases and J dropped 7 bases, with 24 bases sitting between them. This CDR3 is 18 amino acids long. Per germline, CDR1 LGHDT and CDR2 YNNKEL (reference sequence). Here the CDR3 reads CASSHTGTRVLSGEKLFF. As DNA, the CDR3 is TGTGCCAGCAGCCACACCGGGACAAGGGTCCTTTCTGGTGAAAAACTGTTTTTT.

This clonotype was seen more than once but under ten times. V gene TRBV5-1 combines with J gene TRBJ2-7, with 16 bases lining up with TRBD2. Unmatched junction bases numbered 9, after V lost 4 bases and J lost 2 bases. Germline V lookup: CDR1 SGHRS, CDR2 YFSETQ. There are 18 residues in the CDR3. The CDR3 loop reads CASSILSGTSGRAYEQYF. The CDR3 DNA reads TGCGCCAGCAGCATCTTATCCGGGACTAGCGGGAGGGCCTACGAGCAGTACTTC.